A single sample is the source of the 29 T cell receptor beta chains below, sequenced in a study of blood T cell repertoires in COVID-19. Some clones are missing from TCRdb's copy, which holds only in-frame ones; the method was immunoSEQ multiplex PCR. The sample consists of about 400,000 clones, nearly 90% of them appearing once. Sequenced material: PBMCs or T cells enriched from blood (not recorded which). The source of these receptors is a woman aged 18-35 years with acute COVID-19.

The V and J genes are TRBV7-8 and TRBJ2-1; TRBD2 aligns across 8 bases. CDR3 length equals 18 residues. Trimming cost V 7 bases and J 5 bases; bases outside gene matches: 19. The V gene's germline CDR1 is SGHVS and CDR2 FQNEAQ. This CDR3 is CASIRSLRAGVGHNEQFF. Here the CDR3 DNA reads TGTGCCAGCATCCGATCCCTCCGAGCGGGAGTGGGGCACAATGAGCAGTTCTTC.

V and J are TRBV28 and TRBJ2-7; TRBD2 matches at 8 bases. This CDR3 spans 15 amino acids. Trimming removed 11 bases from V and 2 bases from J; junction bases left unmatched: 14. The germline V gene has CDR1 MDHEN and CDR2 SYDVKM. In DNA, the CDR3 is TGTGCCGCCTTCGGAACGGGACTAGTAACCTACGAGCAGTACTTC. It encodes CAAFGTGLVTYEQYF.

The chain employs TRBV7-9 and TRBJ2-7; TRBD2 matches 13 bases. The CDR3 runs to 17 residues. Germline CDR1 is SEHNR and CDR2 is FQNEAQ (reference sequence). V dropped 6 bases and J dropped 3; count of bases not matched to a gene: 11. CDR3 sequence reads: CASRTGTSGMKRYEQYF. CDR3 nucleotide sequence: TGTGCCAGCAGGACCGGGACTAGCGGGATGAAGCGCTACGAGCAGTACTTC.

The V and J genes are TRBV10-3 and TRBJ1-2, with 9 bases lining up with TRBD1. The junction had 11 bases not matched to a gene; V was cut back by 6 bases and J by 3 bases. This CDR3 spans 16 amino acids. CDR1 and CDR2 (germline): ENHRY, SYGVKD. The CDR3 nucleotides are TGTGCCATCAGCGTGGGACAGGGTAGGAGTGACTATGGCTACACCTTC. It yields the protein CAISVGQGRSDYGYTF.

The chain links TRBV6-6 to TRBJ2-7; 10 bases fit TRBD1. V was clipped by 2 bases and J by 3 bases; unmatched bases: 4. Germline assignment: CDR1 MNHNY and CDR2 SVGAGI (reference sequence). This CDR3 is built from 15 residues. The CDR3 bases are TGTGCCAGCAGTTACGAGGGGACAGGGGTCTACGAGCAGTACTTC. Translation gives CASSYEGTGVYEQYF.

The V gene is TRBV11-2, the J gene TRBJ2-3, with 7 positions matching TRBD2. J was trimmed by 4 bases and V by 3 bases; bases with no gene match: 7. CDR1 and CDR2 (germline): SGHAT, FQNNGV. CDR3 length: 15 amino acids. CDR3 nucleotide sequence: TGTGCCAGCAGCTTTCGGTCCGCGGGGGCAGATACGCAGTATTTT. Amino acids: CASSFRSAGADTQYF.

This clone was counted a few times. The chain joins TRBV4-1 to TRBJ2-7; possibly TRBD1 for D (5 bases). CDR1 and CDR2 (germline): MGHRA, YSYEKL. V gave up 0 bases and J gave up 7 bases, with 13 bases separating them. The CDR3 consists of 14 residues. In nucleotides, the CDR3 is TGCGCCAGCAGCCAAGATGGGGCTCTACAGGAGCAGTACTTC. It encodes CASSQDGALQEQYF.

The CDR3 coding sequence is TGTGCCAGCAGTTTGTGGACTAGCGAGCAAGAGACCCAGTACTTC. It codes for CASSLWTSEQETQYF. The chain recombines TRBV28 with TRBJ2-5, with TRBD2 identical over 9 bases. The CDR3 covers 15 residues. Germline CDR1 reads MDHEN; CDR2 reads SYDVKM. V was pared by 3 bases and J by 2 bases, with 4 bases of the junction left unmatched.

The V call is TRBV2, the J call TRBJ2-7, with 7 bases fitting TRBD2. Looked up from germline, CDR1 is SNHLY and CDR2 is FYNNEI. V lost 6 bases and J lost 5; bases outside the gene matches: 7. The CDR3 runs to 13 residues. The chain's CDR3 is CASRVTSRDEQYF. CDR3 nucleotide sequence: TGTGCCAGCAGAGTGACTAGCCGAGACGAGCAGTACTTC.

CDR3 region: CASSPSQSKEGDTQYF. CDR3 DNA sequence: TGTGCCAGCAGCCCCTCCCAGTCTAAAGAGGGAGATACGCAGTATTTT. The gene calls are TRBV7-9 and TRBJ2-3, with D perhaps TRBD2 (5 bases). Germline CDR1 SEHNR, CDR2 FQNEAQ (reference sequence). V shed 5 bases and J shed 5 bases, with 20 bases lying between them. The CDR3 consists of 16 residues.

The V gene is TRBV29-1, the J gene TRBJ1-2, with D unclear. The germline V gene has CDR1 SQVTM and CDR2 ANQGSEA. The germline V and J ends were trimmed by 4 bases and 8 bases, with 20 bases remaining between them. There are 14 residues in the CDR3. The CDR3 DNA reads as TGCAGCGTTGTTTTAACCAAACCCGCTAGCGGCTACACCTTC. Amino acids: CSVVLTKPASGYTF.

The chain has TRBV10-3 and TRBJ1-5; no clear D. V was cut by 0 bases and J by 7 bases, with 4 bases left in between. The CDR3 is 12 amino acids. Germline lookup yields CDR1 ENHRY and CDR2 SYGVKD. The CDR3 loop is CAISESPQPQHF. The DNA for the CDR3 is TGTGCCATCAGTGAGTCCCCACAGCCCCAGCATTTT.

V is TRBV7-9 and J is TRBJ2-2; 9 bases are shared with TRBD1. The germline V gene has CDR1 SEHNR and CDR2 FQNEAQ (reference sequence). With 4 bases clipped from V and 9 bases from J, the junction kept 12 bases outside the gene matches. The CDR3 loop spans 16 amino acids. The chain's CDR3 is CASSSNRGRPLRELFF. The CDR3 DNA is TGTGCCAGCAGCTCAAACAGGGGGCGACCATTAAGGGAGCTGTTTTTT. Complete variable domain (other parts from reference TRBV7-9 and TRBJ2-2): DTGVSQNPRHKITKRGQNVTFRCDPISEHNRLYWYRQTLGQGPEFLTYFQNEAQLEKSRLLSDRFSAERPKGSFSTLEIQRTEQGDSAMYLCASSSNRGRPLRELFFGEGSRLTVL.

This chain uses TRBV28 with TRBJ2-7, with 11 positions matching TRBD2. Trimming cost V 6 bases and J 2 bases; bases outside gene matches: 9. Germline CDR1 and CDR2: MDHEN and SYDVKM. The length of the CDR3 is 16 residues. Here the CDR3 reads CASSRLAGPVAYEQYF. The CDR3 nucleotides are TGTGCCAGCAGCCGACTAGCGGGACCGGTCGCCTACGAGCAGTACTTC.

V is TRBV28 and J is TRBJ2-5; 12 positions agree with TRBD2. Germline V CDR1 and CDR2: MDHEN, SYDVKM. CDR3 size: 22 residues. V lost 5 bases, J lost 5 bases, and 27 bases stayed unmatched. The CDR3 DNA sequence: TGTGCCAGCAGTCCCTTATGGGCCCTAGCGGGAGGGCCGGGTTTTTCGTGGGAGACCCAGTACTTC. It translates to CASSPLWALAGGPGFSWETQYF.

V gene TRBV19 combines with J gene TRBJ2-1, with D possibly matching TRBD1 (6 bases). The CDR3 spans 14 residues. The germline gives CDR1 LNHDA, CDR2 SQIVND (reference sequence). Trimming left V 6 bases short and J 9 bases short, with 18 bases between. The CDR3 sequence is CASSNRQERGEQFF. The CDR3 DNA reads as TGTGCCAGTAGCAACAGACAGGAACGGGGTGAGCAGTTCTTC.

To note about this clone: The sample holds other DNA sequences that translate to the same CDR3. This chain connects TRBV19 to TRBJ1-1; the match to TRBD1 covers 9 bases. This CDR3 is 13 amino acids long. J gave up 4 bases and V 4 bases, and 1 base lay outside the gene matches. CDR1 is LNHDA and CDR2 is SQIVND in the germline V gene (reference sequence). The CDR3 coding sequence is TGTGCCAGTAGTAAGACAGGGGGCACTGAAGCTTTCTTT. Its translation: CASSKTGGTEAFF. Combining the CDR3 with reference TRBV19 and TRBJ1-1 gives the whole variable domain DGGITQSPKYLFRKEGQNVTLSCEQNLNHDAMYWYRQDPGQGLRLIYYSQIVNDFQKGDIAEGYSVSREKKESFPLTVTSAQKNPTAFYLCASSKTGGTEAFFGQGTRLTVV.

The chain employs TRBV10-2 and TRBJ2-7; weak D call: TRBD1 (5 bases). CDR3 length: 14 amino acids. Between the trimmed V and J ends, which lost 6 bases and 3 bases, there was a span of 15 bases. The germline V gene encodes CDR1 WSHSY and CDR2 SAAADI. CDR3 nucleotide sequence: TGCGCCAGCAGCTGGACACCGCCAAACTACGAGCAGTACTTC. It translates to CASSWTPPNYEQYF.

The rearrangement links TRBV16 to TRBJ2-1, with D maybe TRBD2 (6 bases). CDR3 size: 16 residues. Germline V gene data show CDR1 as KGHSY and CDR2 as FQNENV. V lost 5 bases and J lost 2, with 16 bases in between. CDR3 region: CASSLATRHTYNEQFF. In nucleotides, the CDR3 is TGTGCCAGCAGCTTAGCGACTAGACACACCTACAATGAGCAGTTCTTC.

CDR3 loop: CASSPTGYWETQYF. Written as DNA, the CDR3 is TGTGCCAGCAGTCCCACAGGGTACTGGGAGACCCAGTACTTC. The V call is TRBV27, the J call TRBJ2-5; TRBD1 might be the D (6 bases). This CDR3 is built from 14 residues. The ends were cut back, 5 bases at V and 5 bases at J, with 15 bases in the middle. Germline V gene data show CDR1 as MNHEY and CDR2 as SMNVEV (reference sequence).

The chain recombines TRBV5-1 with TRBJ1-2, with 9 bases that match TRBD1. The J segment lost 8 bases and the V segment lost 4 bases, leaving 6 bases of the junction unmatched. The V gene's germline CDR1 is SGHRS and CDR2 YFSETQ. This CDR3 comprises 13 residues. For the CDR3, the DNA is TGCGCCAGCAGCCCGGGACAGGGAGGCGGCTACACCTTC. Translated, it gives CASSPGQGGGYTF. Filled out from reference TRBV5-1 and TRBJ1-2, the complete variable domain reads KAGVTQTPRYLIKTRGQQVTLSCSPISGHRSVSWYQQTPGQGLQFLFEYFSETQRNKGNFPGRFSGRQFSNSRSEMNVSTLELGDSALYLCASSPGQGGGYTFGSGTRLTVV.

This clone was recorded once. V and J are TRBV6-1 and TRBJ2-5, with TRBD2 matching 10 bases. CDR1 and CDR2 from the germline V gene are MNHNS and SASEGT. The CDR3 extends over 16 amino acids. Trimming at V came to 2 bases and at J to 5 bases, leaving 8 bases not matched to a gene. The CDR3 loop is CASSELVAGGGETQYF. Written as DNA, the CDR3 is TGTGCCAGCAGTGAACTAGTAGCGGGGGGCGGGGAGACCCAGTACTTC.

This chain links TRBV28 with TRBJ2-1, with TRBD2 as a possible D gene (5 bases). CDR3 length: 12 residues. Looked up from germline, CDR1 is MDHEN and CDR2 is SYDVKM. Between the trimmed V and J ends, which lost 5 bases and 8 bases, there was a span of 10 bases. The CDR3 DNA reads TGTGCCAGCAGTATCCCCGGGGATGAGCAGTTCTTC. This encodes CASSIPGDEQFF.

V usage is TRBV20-1 and J usage is TRBJ2-3; 11 nucleotides align to TRBD2. CDR1 DFQATT and CDR2 SNEGSKA come from the germline V gene (reference sequence). V shed 3 bases and J 2 bases; nucleotides not matched to a gene: 13. The CDR3 has 18 residues. Here the CDR3 DNA reads TGCAGTGCTAGTGACCCTGTAGCTAGCGGGGGGTACACAGATACGCAGTATTTT. Its translation: CSASDPVASGGYTDTQYF.

The chain employs TRBV10-3 and TRBJ2-7; the D gene is possibly TRBD1 (5 bases). The V gene lost 6 bases and the J gene lost 2 bases, with 11 bases spanning the gap. The CDR3 loop spans 13 amino acids. In germline, CDR1 is ENHRY, CDR2 SYGVKD. CDR3 in amino acids: CAIRTTGAYEQYF. The CDR3, as DNA: TGTGCCATCAGAACTACAGGCGCCTACGAGCAGTACTTC.

The CDR3 region has the DNA TGTGCCAGCAGTTACGATGAACAGGGTAATGAAAAACTGTTTTTT. It encodes CASSYDEQGNEKLFF. The chain employs TRBV6-5 and TRBJ1-4; possible D gene TRBD1, 6 bases. V gave up 2 bases and J gave up 4 bases, with 11 bases separating them. Germline V gene data show CDR1 as MNHEY and CDR2 as SVGAGI. CDR3 length: 15 amino acids.

V and J are TRBV6-1 and TRBJ1-4; D not certain. The germline V and J ends were trimmed by 0 bases and 8 bases, with 7 bases remaining between them. Germline-derived CDR1 and CDR2 are MNHNS and SASEGT. CDR3 size: 13 residues. CDR3 DNA: TGTGCCAGCAGTGAAGCGCTTGAGGAAAAACTGTTTTTT. Translation: CASSEALEEKLFF.

The CDR3 reads CASSSLGAGENTEAFF. CDR3 bases: TGTGCCAGCAGCTCCTTAGGTGCTGGAGAGAACACTGAAGCTTTCTTT. The rearrangement joins TRBV7-6 to TRBJ1-1; D gene ambiguous. The CDR3 contains 16 residues. Trimming cost V 4 bases and J 1 base, with 16 bases left between them. The germline gives CDR1 SGHVS, CDR2 FNYEAQ.

The chain has TRBV13 and TRBJ2-5; D is perhaps TRBD1 (5 bases). Trimming removed 5 bases from V and 7 bases from J, with 14 bases in between. This CDR3 has 13 amino acids. The V gene's germline CDR1 is PRHDT and CDR2 FYEKMQ (reference sequence). Here the CDR3 reads CASSPDSIGTQYF. Written as DNA, the CDR3 is TGTGCCAGCAGCCCCGACAGTATCGGGACCCAGTACTTC. Based on the CDR3 plus reference TRBV13 and TRBJ2-5, the full variable domain is AAGVIQSPRHLIKEKRETATLKCYPIPRHDTVYWYQQGPGQDPQFLISFYEKMQSDKGSIPDRFSAQQFSDYHSELNMSSLELGDSALYFCASSPDSIGTQYFGPGTRLLVL.